Reported below is one T cell receptor (beta chain). This sample stems from a study of blood T cell repertoires in COVID-19. The wider study: Sample material is recorded as cDNA or gDNA derived from T cells, B-cell-depleted T cells, or PBMCs.

Trimming shortened V by 3 bases and J by 6 bases, and 18 bases separated the two germline ends. CDR1 and CDR2 from the germline V gene are KGHSH and LQKENI. The CDR3 is 16 amino acids. In the source study's methods: Researchers report that nucleated cell counts were estimated from reference gene primer amplification. The assay was immunoSEQ multiplex PCR, and TCRdb's table has in-frame clones only and misses some. V and J calls and clone size are as listed in that table; D and trimming were resolved from the DNA. This sample has 160,000 or so clones; under 95% occur once, and the top ten carry 15% to 20%.

The rearrangement uses TRBV18 and TRBJ2-1, with D possibly being TRBD2 (6 bases). Material for sequencing was peripheral blood. This TCR was sampled from a man in his 60s with active or convalescent COVID-19. As DNA, the CDR3 is TGTGCCAGCTCACCGTCCTTCGGGCTAGCGTCCAATGAGCAGTTCTTC. It codes for CASSPSFGLASNEQFF.